What follows is one T cell receptor beta chain and its context. This sample stems from a study of cytomegalovirus exposure and HLA in healthy donors. The PCR made use of 60 Vbeta and 13 Jbeta primers. Assay: immunoSEQ multiplex PCR; the TCRdb copy retains only in-frame clones and omits some. The data contain around 200,000 clones, around three quarters of them singletons. There are 14 residues in the CDR3. Germline lookup yields CDR1 SGDLS and CDR2 YYNGEE. With 0 bases clipped from V and 4 bases from J, the junction kept 4 bases outside the gene matches. V gene TRBV9 combines with J gene TRBJ2-7; TRBD2 aligns across 7 bases. This receptor was taken from a woman aged 25-40 years in good health and CMV-seropositive. What was sequenced was PBMCs. The CDR3 protein is CASSVGGRAYEQYF. The CDR3, as DNA: TGTGCCAGCAGCGTAGGAGGGAGGGCGTACGAGCAGTACTTC.